This T cell receptor beta chain is from a study of early T cells in non-severe SARS-CoV-2 infection. A few counts support this clonotype. Individual cDNA molecules received unique molecular identifiers during library preparation. TCRdb ran MiXCR on the 5' RACE reads and lists one entry per CDR3 protein. The repertoire holds over 85,000 distinct CDR3 sequences, with around 12% as singletons. This CDR3 is 15 amino acids long. Germline V lookup: CDR1 SGHAT, CDR2 FQDESV (reference sequence). V was clipped by 6 bases and J by 6 bases; unmatched bases: 10. The receptor comes from an adult who was a healthcare worker with PCR-confirmed SARS-CoV-2 infection or an uninfected control (not recorded which). The V gene is TRBV11-1, the J gene TRBJ1-1; 10 bases map to TRBD1. Here the sequenced sample was whole blood, taken at baseline. The CDR3 bases are TGTGCCAGCAGTAGACAGGGGGCCCCGGGTCCTGAAGCTTTCTTT. Encoded protein: CASSRQGAPGPEAFF.